Listed here are 26 T cell receptor beta chains from one sample, sequenced in a study of blood T cell repertoires in COVID-19. Some clones are missing from TCRdb's copy, which holds only in-frame ones; the method was immunoSEQ multiplex PCR. The sample has fewer than 250,000 clones, 83% seen once. Source material: PBMCs or T cells enriched from blood (not recorded which). All receptors derive from a middle-aged woman who had been exposed to COVID-19.

Points on this clone: At one boundary the junction diverges from the germline segment, which might be a read error. The chain carries TRBV12-3 or TRBV12-4 and TRBJ2-2, with D perhaps matching TRBD2 (6 bases). CDR3 length: 13 residues. In nucleotides, the CDR3 is TGTGCCAGCAGTTTCGGACGGGCCGGGGGGCTGTTTTTT. Its translation: CASSFGRAGGLFF.

The chain recombines TRBV7-3 with TRBJ1-1; D gene ambiguous. CDR1 and CDR2 from the germline V gene are SGHTA and FQGTGA. This CDR3 has 14 amino acids. Trimming cost V 5 bases and J 6 bases, with 16 bases left between them. CDR3 nucleotide sequence: TGTGCCAGCAGCCCTGGCCGGAAGAGGCCTGAAGCTTTCTTT. Protein product: CASSPGRKRPEAFF.

This clone was detected a few times. The chain has TRBV5-6 and TRBJ1-2; D may be TRBD1 (6 bases). Trimming stripped 0 bases from V and 9 bases from J, with 12 bases between. Germline lookup yields CDR1 SGHDT and CDR2 YYEEEE. The length of the CDR3 is 13 residues. This CDR3 reads CASSLAMDRRYTF. The CDR3 bases are TGTGCCAGCAGCTTGGCCATGGACAGACGCTACACCTTC.

The chain has TRBV14 and TRBJ2-2; 8 positions match TRBD1. Trimming took 3 bases from V and 7 from J; bases not matched to a gene: 10. The CDR3 sequence is 16 residues long. From germline, CDR1 is SGHDN and CDR2 FVKESK. For the CDR3, the DNA is TGTGCCAGCAGCCACCTCGGGGACAGGAGGCTCGGGGAGCTGTTTTTT. The encoded protein is CASSHLGDRRLGELFF. Full variable domain (missing parts from reference TRBV14 and TRBJ2-2): EAGVTQFPSHSVIEKGQTVTLRCDPISGHDNLYWYRRVMGKEIKFLLHFVKESKQDESGMPNNRFLAERTGGTYSTLKVQPAELEDSGVYFCASSHLGDRRLGELFFGEGSRLTVL.

The CDR3 protein is CASSQPTGGGTEAFF. The CDR3 DNA sequence: TGTGCCAGCAGCCAGCCGACAGGGGGGGGAACTGAAGCTTTCTTT. The chain carries TRBV6-5 and TRBJ1-1; 9 bases fit TRBD1. The germline gives CDR1 MNHEY, CDR2 SVGAGI. V dropped 6 bases and J dropped 5; count of bases not matched to a gene: 10. The CDR3 has 15 amino acids.

The gene calls are TRBV3-1 (or the pseudogene TRBV3-2) and TRBJ1-1; D remains ambiguous. The CDR3 length is 13 residues. V dropped 4 bases and J dropped 4 bases, with 10 bases sitting between them. Germline loops: CDR1 LGHDT, CDR2 YNNKEL (reference sequence). The CDR3 loop is CASSLGRGTEAFF. Written as DNA, the CDR3 is TGTGCCAGCAGCCTCGGACGGGGCACTGAAGCTTTCTTT.

This rearrangement joins TRBV6-6 to TRBJ2-1; 11 bases map to TRBD2. Germline CDR1 is MNHNY and CDR2 is SVGAGI (reference sequence). The V and J ends lost 2 bases and 4 bases, in that order; junction bases with no gene match: 1. The CDR3 extends over 15 amino acids. The CDR3 protein is CASSYASGGYNEQFF. Here the CDR3 DNA reads TGTGCCAGCAGTTACGCTAGCGGGGGGTACAATGAGCAGTTCTTC.

This chain links TRBV7-3 with TRBJ1-2; 7 bases line up with TRBD1. The V and J ends lost 5 bases and 4 bases, in that order; junction bases with no gene match: 7. Germline CDR1 SGHTA, CDR2 FQGTGA. CDR3 length: 14 amino acids. The CDR3 DNA is TGTGCCAGCAGCCCCGTGGGACAGACCTATGGCTACACCTTC. The encoded protein is CASSPVGQTYGYTF.

For the CDR3, the DNA is TGTGCCAGCAGTTTCAACAGGGAAGGCGAGCAGTACTTC. Translated, it gives CASSFNREGEQYF. The rearrangement uses TRBV27 and TRBJ2-7; D is possibly TRBD1 (6 bases). V was pared by 3 bases and J by 6 bases, with 12 bases between. Germline loops: CDR1 MNHEY, CDR2 SMNVEV (reference sequence). There are 13 residues in the CDR3.

The rearrangement joins TRBV7-3 to TRBJ1-2, with D possibly matching TRBD1 (6 bases). The ends were cut back, 5 bases at V and 2 bases at J, with 9 bases in the middle. This CDR3 has 13 amino acids. In germline, CDR1 is SGHTA, CDR2 FQGTGA. The CDR3 DNA sequence: TGTGCCAGCAGCGAAGACAGGAACTATGGCTACACCTTC. Translating it yields CASSEDRNYGYTF.

The rearrangement joins TRBV9 to TRBJ2-1, with TRBD1 matching over 8 bases. The CDR3 consists of 18 residues. Germline CDR1 reads SGDLS; CDR2 reads YYNGEE. Unmatched junction bases numbered 12, after V lost 4 bases and J lost 0 bases. CDR3 residues: CASSPRGRGPSSYNEQFF. For the CDR3, the DNA is TGTGCCAGCAGCCCAAGGGGCAGGGGGCCGAGCTCCTACAATGAGCAGTTCTTC.

The chain employs TRBV27 and TRBJ2-7, with D perhaps matching TRBD1 (5 bases). The CDR3 has 16 residues. The germline V and J ends were trimmed by 0 bases and 3 bases, with 15 bases remaining between them. CDR1 and CDR2 (germline): MNHEY, SMNVEV (reference sequence). The CDR3 sequence: CASSLSGLVPFYEQYF. The CDR3 nucleotides read TGTGCCAGCAGTTTATCGGGGCTAGTCCCCTTCTACGAGCAGTACTTC.

The chain has TRBV6-2 or TRBV6-3 and TRBJ1-1; 8 bases fit TRBD1. Losses at the gene ends were 5 bases for V and 8 bases for J; bases not matched to a gene: 4. Germline V lookup: CDR1 MNHEY, CDR2 SVGEGT. The CDR3 is made up of 12 amino acids. The chain's CDR3 is CASSRQGTEAFF. The DNA of the CDR3 is TGTGCCAGCAGTCGACAGGGGACGGAAGCTTTCTTT.

The V gene is TRBV20-1, the J gene TRBJ2-1, with TRBD2 matching over 8 bases. From germline, CDR1 is DFQATT and CDR2 SNEGSKA (reference sequence). V shed 3 bases, J shed 2 bases, and the junction held 6 bases outside the gene matches. The length of the CDR3 is 15 residues. In DNA, the CDR3 is TGCAGTGCTAGTTCCGGGGGGGCCACCTACAATGAGCAGTTCTTC. Translated: CSASSGGATYNEQFF.

The genes are TRBV5-1 and TRBJ2-7; possibly TRBD1 for D (6 bases). V was clipped by 6 bases and J by 3 bases, with 10 bases between them. The CDR3 is made up of 12 amino acids. CDR1 and CDR2 from the germline V gene are SGHRS and YFSETQ. CDR3 loop: CASKDSLYEQYF. The CDR3 DNA follows: TGCGCCAGCAAGGACAGCCTCTACGAGCAGTACTTC.

J is TRBJ2-5 and V is TRBV30; TRBD1 matches 7 bases. Losses at the gene ends were 2 bases for V and 5 bases for J; bases not matched to a gene: 5. CDR1 is GTSNPN and CDR2 is SVGIG in the germline V gene (reference sequence). The CDR3 is 13 amino acids. The CDR3 bases are TGTGCCTGGAGTCGACAGGGTGGCGAGACCCAGTACTTC. Amino acids: CAWSRQGGETQYF.

This clone has only one observation. The rearrangement joins TRBV15 to TRBJ1-5; no reliable D call. The V gene's germline CDR1 is LNHNV and CDR2 YYDKDF (reference sequence). Trimming pared 1 base from V and 1 base from J, leaving 5 bases between. There are 14 residues in the CDR3. The DNA for the CDR3 is TGTGCCACCAGCAGAGTCGGGAGCAATCAGCCCCAGCATTTT. Protein product: CATSRVGSNQPQHF.

The rearrangement links TRBV19 to TRBJ1-5; D not certain. V was cut by 5 bases and J by 4 bases, with 6 bases left in between. Looked up from germline, CDR1 is LNHDA and CDR2 is SQIVND (reference sequence). CDR3 length: 12 amino acids. CDR3 in amino acids: CASSYSNQPQHF. The CDR3 bases are TGTGCCAGTAGTTACAGTAATCAGCCCCAGCATTTT.

CDR3 amino acids: CAISDGQGEQPQHF. CDR3 nucleotide sequence: TGTGCCATCAGTGACGGACAGGGGGAACAGCCCCAGCATTTT. This chain links TRBV10-3 with TRBJ1-5; 10 positions agree with TRBD1. In germline, CDR1 is ENHRY, CDR2 SYGVKD. CDR3 length: 14 amino acids. V lost 3 bases and J lost 7; bases outside the gene matches: 3.

The rearrangement joins TRBV23-1 to TRBJ1-1; 10 bases fit TRBD1. TRBV23-1 is an ORF for which the function is uncertain. The CDR3 consists of 16 residues. V lost 9 bases to trimming and J lost 1 base; unmatched junction nucleotides: 11. CDR3: CASATPGQGTNTEAFF. The CDR3 DNA reads TGCGCCAGTGCCACACCGGGACAGGGGACGAACACTGAAGCTTTCTTT.

The chain employs TRBV3-1 (or the pseudogene TRBV3-2) and TRBJ2-5, with D possibly being TRBD2 (6 bases). This CDR3 contains 15 residues. CDR1 and CDR2 from the germline V gene are LGHDT and YNNKEL (reference sequence). V dropped 4 bases and J dropped 5 bases, with 17 bases sitting between them. The CDR3 coding sequence is TGTGCCAGCAGCCCTGGGACGGGAGTTTGGGAGACCCAGTACTTC. Protein product: CASSPGTGVWETQYF.

CDR3 sequence: CASSVEVGSEKLFF. For the CDR3, the DNA is TGTGCCAGCAGTGTAGAGGTTGGTTCGGAAAAACTGTTTTTT. The V gene is TRBV2, the J gene TRBJ1-4; D is unclear. The germline gives CDR1 SNHLY, CDR2 FYNNEI. The CDR3 consists of 14 residues. The V gene lost 4 bases and the J gene lost 8 bases, with 14 bases spanning the gap.

This chain joins TRBV7-6 and TRBJ2-7; TRBD2 aligns across 8 bases. The CDR3 is 15 amino acids. Losses at the gene ends were 5 bases for V and 4 bases for J; bases not matched to a gene: 10. Germline V gene data show CDR1 as SGHVS and CDR2 as FNYEAQ. Written as DNA, the CDR3 is TGTGCCAGCAGCCCGGGGGGGCAGGGAAGGTACGAGCAGTACTTC. Its translation: CASSPGGQGRYEQYF.

The rearrangement links TRBV28 to TRBJ2-5; 8 bases match TRBD2. J lost 5 bases, V lost 5 bases, and 10 bases had no gene match. Germline CDR1 is MDHEN and CDR2 is SYDVKM. The CDR3 contains 15 residues. The CDR3 DNA reads as TGTGCCAGCAGTGGGTCCCGGGGGGGCCTCGAGACCCAGTACTTC. Translation gives CASSGSRGGLETQYF.

The chain has TRBV7-8 and TRBJ1-5, with no clear D. V lost 6 bases, J lost 0 bases, and 12 bases lay in between. Germline V gives CDR1 SGHVS, CDR2 FQNEAQ. The CDR3 is 15 residues long. In DNA, the CDR3 is TGTGCCAGCAGGTTGACGGGGAATAGCAATCAGCCCCAGCATTTT. Encoded protein: CASRLTGNSNQPQHF. Complete variable domain (other parts from reference TRBV7-8 and TRBJ1-5): GAGVSQSPRYKVAKRGQDVALRCDPISGHVSLFWYQQALGQGPEFLTYFQNEAQLDKSGLPSDRFFAERPEGSVSTLKIQRTQQEDSAVYLCASRLTGNSNQPQHFGDGTRLSIL.

The chain is built from TRBV5-6 and TRBJ1-2; D remains unclear. Germline CDR1 and CDR2: SGHDT and YYEEEE. This CDR3 spans 15 amino acids. V lost 6 bases and J lost 4, with 19 bases in between. The CDR3 nucleotides are TGTGCCAGCACCCAGGACGTAGGACTAGGCTATGGCTACACCTTC. It codes for CASTQDVGLGYGYTF. Looking up the rest from reference TRBV5-6 and TRBJ1-2 gives the full variable domain: DAGVTQSPTHLIKTRGQQVTLRCSPKSGHDTVSWYQQALGQGPQFIFQYYEEEERQRGNFPDRFSGHQFPNYSSELNVNALLLGDSALYLCASTQDVGLGYGYTFGSGTRLTVV.